The present entry profiles one T cell receptor beta chain with its context. The antigen remains unidentified. Reverse transcription of 0.5 to 1 ug RNA was performed with random hexamers. TCRdb analysed the immunoSEQ multiplex PCR reads with MiXCR anew, one entry per CDR3 protein. The data contain tens of thousands of distinct CDR3 sequences, roughly 94% of them seen just once; the ten biggest clones take up 0.26%. This sample was taken from a study of CD8 T cells in Susac syndrome. Whole-study results and caveats: That the number of individuals in its TCR sequencing and HLA analysis was relatively small was acknowledged by the study.

Trimming pared 4 bases from V and 1 base from J, leaving 11 bases between. This CDR3 has 14 residues. Germline V gives CDR1 SGDLS, CDR2 YYNGEE. The rearrangement uses TRBV9 and TRBJ2-5; no clear D. This TCR derives from a human donor in good health. Input material: CD8+ T cells from PBMCs. The CDR3 loop reads CASSSGRSQETQYF. CDR3 coding DNA: TGTGCCAGCAGCTCCGGGCGCTCCCAAGAGACCCAGTACTTC.